Listed here are 3 T cell receptor beta chains from one sample, sequenced in a study of T cells in women clearing cervical HPV infection. Sequenced by immunoSEQ multiplex PCR; TCRdb stores in-frame clones only, minus some. The sample has tens of thousands of clones. Sample: blood buffy coat. The receptors were sampled from a woman aged 18 to 75 with a cervical HPV16 infection that either progressed to CIN3+ or cleared (not recorded which).

As for this clone: The read is 3 residues too short to cover the CDR3 end, so that end is filled in from the germline J gene. The chain is built from TRBV19 and TRBJ2-1, with 7 positions matching TRBD1. Unmatched junction bases numbered 7, after V lost 5 bases and J lost 0 bases. The length of the CDR3 is 16 residues. CDR1 and CDR2 (germline): LNHDA, SQIVND (reference sequence). The CDR3 loop is CASSAPGQSSYNEQFF. The part of the CDR3 DNA that was read is TGTGCCAGTAGTGCACCGGGACAGAGCTCCTACAATGAG.

For this clone: The sequenced fragment ends 3 residues before the CDR3 boundary, so the rest is inferred from the germline J gene. V gene TRBV2 combines with J gene TRBJ2-1; 11 nucleotides align to TRBD2. The CDR3 consists of 15 residues. CDR1 and CDR2 (germline): SNHLY, FYNNEI. J lost 6 bases, V lost 6 bases, and 7 bases had no gene match. The covered CDR3 bases are TGTGCCAGCAGCCCCAGTAGCGGGGGGGGCAATGAG. It codes for CASSPSSGGGNE. The full-length CDR3 reads as CASSPSSGGGNEQFF.

As regards this clone: The read falls 3 residues short of the CDR3 end, and the missing part is taken from the germline J gene. The identical CDR3 is also encoded by other nucleotide sequences in the sample. This chain links TRBV4-1 with TRBJ2-4, with D maybe TRBD1 (5 bases). The CDR3 contains 15 residues. Germline CDR1 reads MGHRA; CDR2 reads YSYEKL. The ends were cut back, 1 base at V and 2 bases at J, with 9 bases in the middle. The chain's CDR3 is CASSQGQGTKNIQYF. The covered CDR3 bases are TGCGCCAGCAGCCAAGGGCAGGGCACCAAAAACATT.